One and the same sample provided the 2 T cell receptor beta chains below, sequenced in a study of PD-1 blockade in classical Hodgkin lymphoma. All trial patients relapsed after autologous stem cell transplantation. Using immunoSEQ multiplex PCR, the repertoire was profiled, and TCRdb retains in-frame clones only, with some absent. The table has around 40,000 clones, 70% to 80% seen once; the top ten hold about 3%. Sequencing used peripheral blood mononuclear cells (PBMCs), obtained at baseline. Receptor source: a human donor with classical Hodgkin lymphoma.

V and J are TRBV19 and TRBJ2-1; the match to TRBD2 covers 8 bases. Germline CDR1 is LNHDA and CDR2 is SQIVND (reference sequence). The length of the CDR3 is 18 residues. Germline trimming cut 6 bases from V and 2 bases from J; bases unmatched to any gene: 15. The CDR3 DNA reads TGTGCCAGTAGCCGCGCGCCTACTAGCGGAAGGCCCTACAATGAGCAGTTCTTC. Protein product: CASSRAPTSGRPYNEQFF.

The gene calls are TRBV7-2 and TRBJ2-3; 7 bases line up with TRBD2. V gave up 1 base and J gave up 2 bases; unmatched junction bases: 6. The CDR3 is made up of 16 amino acids. Looked up from germline, CDR1 is SGHTA and CDR2 is FQGNSA. CDR3 DNA: TGTGCCAGCAGCTTAGTGGCTAGCGGCTCCACAGATACGCAGTATTTT. Translation: CASSLVASGSTDTQYF.